A single sample is the source of the 5 T cell receptor beta chains below, sequenced in a study of beta chain features in type 1 diabetes. The authors reverse transcribed all of the isolated RNA, so sequencing captured expressed TCRB transcripts. Repertoires were generated with immunoSEQ multiplex PCR, while TCRdb's copy carries only in-frame clones and drops some. The sample carries roughly 700,000 clones, roughly 13% recorded once. Their cognate antigens are unknown. General observations from the study: Shortening of TCRB CDR3s, moderate but significant, appeared in all four CD4+ subsets of Type 1 diabetes patients.

Material for sequencing was naive CD4+ T cells from blood. All receptors derive from a young man with type 1 diabetes.

In this sample, this clone turned up a few times. This CDR3 is also generated by other DNA sequences in the sample. The chain recombines TRBV9 with TRBJ2-5, with TRBD2 as a possible D gene (6 bases). The V gene lost 0 bases and the J gene lost 1 base, with 7 bases spanning the gap. The germline gives CDR1 SGDLS, CDR2 YYNGEE. The CDR3 spans 14 residues. CDR3 coding DNA: TGTGCCAGCAGCGTAGCGGGACTCCAAGAGACCCAGTACTTC. This sequence encodes CASSVAGLQETQYF.

The sample holds a few counts of this clone. V is TRBV29-1 and J is TRBJ1-2; maybe TRBD1 (5 bases). CDR3 length: 14 amino acids. Trimming pared 0 bases from V and 4 bases from J, leaving 12 bases between. Per the germline V gene, CDR1 is SQVTM and CDR2 is ANQGSEA. In nucleotides, the CDR3 is TGCAGCGTTGAAGATCGGGGGGGTCCCTATGGCTACACCTTC. It is translated as CSVEDRGGPYGYTF.

This clone came up a few times. The V gene is TRBV25-1, the J gene TRBJ2-3, with TRBD2 matching over 12 bases. Trimming cost V 8 bases and J 3 bases; bases outside gene matches: 3. The CDR3 sequence is 14 residues long. Germline CDR1 and CDR2: MGHDK and SYGVNS. The CDR3 spells CASLLAGGTDTQYF. The CDR3 region has the DNA TGTGCCAGCCTACTAGCGGGGGGTACAGATACGCAGTATTTT. Complete variable domain (other parts from reference TRBV25-1 and TRBJ2-3): EADIYQTPRYLVIGTGKKITLECSQTMGHDKMYWYQQDPGMELHLIHYSYGVNSTEKGDLSSESTVSRIRTEHFPLTLESARPSHTSQYLCASLLAGGTDTQYFGPGTRLTVL.

This clone was picked up a small number of times. The chain joins TRBV2 to TRBJ1-1; D gene unclear. V lost 6 bases to trimming and J lost 4 bases, with 9 bases between them. Germline lookup yields CDR1 SNHLY and CDR2 FYNNEI. CDR3 length equals 12 residues. CDR3 coding DNA: TGTGCCAGCAGACTGGAGGGCACTGAAGCTTTCTTT. Translating gives CASRLEGTEAFF. Using reference TRBV2 and TRBJ1-1 for the parts outside the CDR3, the full variable domain is EPEVTQTPSHQVTQMGQEVILRCVPISNHLYFYWYRQILGQKVEFLVSFYNNEISEKSEIFDDQFSVERPDGSNFTLKIRSTKLEDSAMYFCASRLEGTEAFFGQGTRLTVV.

The table lists this clone with a few counts. The rearrangement joins TRBV7-6 to TRBJ2-5; no reliable D call. CDR1 is SGHVS, CDR2 FNYEAQ, per germline. The length of the CDR3 is 13 residues. The ends were cut back, 0 bases at V and 4 bases at J, with 6 bases in the middle. This CDR3 is CASSLASLETQYF. The CDR3 nucleotides are TGTGCCAGCAGCTTAGCTTCCTTAGAGACCCAGTACTTC.